The sequence of this TCR beta chain was determined in a study of blood T cell repertoires in COVID-19. Study summary: Acute and convalescent COVID-19 specimens originated in the United States, Italy and Spain.

The ends lost 6 bases at V and 7 bases at J; junction bases unmatched: 9. This CDR3 has 14 amino acids. Per the germline V gene, CDR1 is MNHEY and CDR2 is SMNVEV (reference sequence). The method was immunoSEQ multiplex PCR; TCRdb's version includes in-frame clones alone and lacks a portion of them. The sample shows fewer than 200,000 clones, roughly 84% of them seen only once. This clonotype was obtained from a human donor with acute COVID-19. The donor label of this sample is uncertain. The rearrangement uses TRBV27 and TRBJ1-5; 7 positions match TRBD1. Source material: PBMCs or T cells enriched from blood (not recorded which). In nucleotides, the CDR3 is TGTGCCAGCAGCGCTACAGGGGACCGGCAGCCCCAGCATTTT. This encodes CASSATGDRQPQHF.